The 19 T cell receptor beta chains reported below all come from one sample, sequenced in a study of molecular identifiers for immune sequencing clone quantification. TCRdb used MiXCR to reprocess the PCR reads, holding one entry per CDR3 protein. The sample yields hundreds of thousands of distinct CDR3 sequences, about 25% seen once. Sample: naive CD8+ T cells from blood, with Jurkat cell RNA spiked in. Subset reported: FACS-sorted CD8+CD4-CCR7+CD45RA+ naive T cells. These TCRs come from a human donor in good health. Some libraries in this study had Jurkat cell RNA spiked in.

Concerning this clonotype: The germline gene is not matched at one end of the junction; a read error may be the cause. This rearrangement joins TRBV5-1 to TRBJ1-1, with D uncertain. The length of the CDR3 is 14 residues. The germline V gene has CDR1 SGHRS and CDR2 YFSETQ. This CDR3 reads CASSLGTLNTEALF. As DNA, the CDR3 is TGCGCCAGCAGCTTGGGCACCTTGAACACTGAAGCTCTCTTT.

This clonotype was recorded a few times. V usage is TRBV2 and J usage is TRBJ1-1; 9 nucleotides agree with TRBD1. The V gene's germline CDR1 is SNHLY and CDR2 FYNNEI. V was clipped by 6 bases and J by 4 bases; unmatched bases: 9. This CDR3 comprises 15 residues. CDR3 sequence (DNA): TGTGCCAGCAGGGACAGGGGCTCGGCGGGCACTGAAGCTTTCTTT. Translation gives CASRDRGSAGTEAFF.

This clonotype was detected ten times or more. The chain is built from TRBV27 and TRBJ2-7, with 9 nucleotides matching TRBD1. Germline CDR1 reads MNHEY; CDR2 reads SMNVEV (reference sequence). Unmatched junction bases numbered 7, after V lost 5 bases and J lost 5 bases. The CDR3 runs to 14 residues. CDR3 DNA: TGTGCCAGCAGTGCCGGGACAGGGAGGCACGAGCAGTACTTC. It specifies CASSAGTGRHEQYF.

The chain carries TRBV27 and TRBJ1-1, with D perhaps TRBD1 (5 bases). This CDR3 comprises 12 residues. Trimming took 7 bases from V and 2 from J, leaving 8 bases between them. Germline V gene data show CDR1 as MNHEY and CDR2 as SMNVEV (reference sequence). Here the CDR3 DNA reads TGTGCCAGCACAGGGTTAAACACTGAAGCTTTCTTT. This translates into CASTGLNTEAFF.

This clonotype was recorded only once. A much larger clone sits a single nucleotide away, making a read error possible. CDR3 DNA: TGTGCCGGTAGTAAGGTCGGGGAAGGCACAGATACGCAGTATTTT. Protein sequence: CAGSKVGEGTDTQYF. V is TRBV19 and J is TRBJ2-3, with D maybe TRBD2 (5 bases). The CDR3 loop spans 15 amino acids. Germline values: CDR1 LNHDA, CDR2 SQIVND (reference sequence).

This chain links TRBV6-5 with TRBJ2-7; D is uncertain. This CDR3 has 15 residues. CDR1 and CDR2 (germline): MNHEY, SVGAGI. Deletions cut 2 bases from V and 1 base from J, with 12 bases between. The CDR3 coding sequence is TGTGCCAGCAGTTACCGGAGCTCGACATCCTACGAGCAGTACTTC. Its protein product is CASSYRSSTSYEQYF.

Regarding this clonotype: The junction departs from germline at one end; a sequencing error may be responsible. The rearrangement links TRBV11-2 to TRBJ2-1; 12 bases match TRBD2. Germline assignment: CDR1 SGHAT and CDR2 FQNNGV. This CDR3 contains 16 residues. The CDR3 DNA sequence: TGTGCCAGCAGCTTCCGGACTAGCGGGAACAGTAATGAGCAGCTCTTC. Translated, it gives CASSFRTSGNSNEQLF.

The CDR3, as DNA: TGCGCCAGCAGCTCGTCTCGGGACAGTTCTAACTATGGCTACACCTTC. Protein product: CASSSSRDSSNYGYTF. V is TRBV5-1 and J is TRBJ1-2, with 7 bases that match TRBD1. The germline V gene encodes CDR1 SGHRS and CDR2 YFSETQ. V gave up 3 bases and J gave up 0 bases; unmatched junction bases: 8. The CDR3 spans 16 residues.

As concerns this clonotype: A much larger clone differs by one base, so this may be a read error. The rearrangement uses TRBV29-1 and TRBJ2-1; 12 bases fit TRBD2. The CDR3 runs 18 residues. Germline V CDR1 and CDR2: SQVTM, ANQGSEA. Here the CDR3 DNA reads TGCAGCGTTGAAGGACTAGCGGGGGCCCAAAGCTCCTACAATGAGCAGTCCTTC. Protein product: CSVEGLAGAQSSYNEQSF.

This clonotype appeared many times. V gene TRBV10-3 combines with J gene TRBJ2-5; a possible D gene is TRBD2 (6 bases). The CDR3 contains 14 residues. CDR1 is ENHRY, CDR2 SYGVKD, per germline. The V gene lost 3 bases and the J gene lost 2 bases, with 10 bases spanning the gap. The DNA for the CDR3 is TGTGCCATCAGTGATAGTGGGGGGCAAGAGACCCAGTACTTC. This encodes CAISDSGGQETQYF.

The genes are TRBV12-3 or TRBV12-4 and TRBJ2-6; the D gene is possibly TRBD1 (5 bases). The CDR3 loop spans 15 amino acids. V was pared by 5 bases and J by 4 bases, with 12 bases between. CDR3 nucleotide sequence: TGTGCCAGCAGTGGATCAGGGATAGGGGCCAACGTCCTGACTTTC. It is translated as CASSGSGIGANVLTF.

The rearrangement links TRBV11-2 to TRBJ2-7; D assignment may be TRBD1 or TRBD2 (5 bases each). CDR1 and CDR2 from the germline V gene are SGHAT and FQNNGV. The CDR3 has 15 residues. The V and J ends lost 5 bases and 5 bases respectively, with 19 bases between them. CDR3 in DNA: TGTGCCAGCAGCGATGCGCAAGACAGACTACACGAGCAGTACTTC. Translated, it gives CASSDAQDRLHEQYF.

This sequence joins TRBV19 and TRBJ1-1; 9 nucleotides match TRBD1. This CDR3 comprises 16 residues. Germline V gene lookup returns CDR1 LNHDA and CDR2 SQIVND (reference sequence). With V trimmed by 0 bases and J by 4 bases, 6 bases remained unmatched. The CDR3 bases are TGTGCCAGTAGTATAGACGACAGGGGGGTTGCCACTGAAGCTTTCTTT. Amino acids: CASSIDDRGVATEAFF.

This clonotype has a count of ten or more. An end of the junction differs from the germline gene, which may be a read error. The rearrangement links TRBV5-1 to TRBJ1-1; no clear D. Germline V gene data show CDR1 as SGHRS and CDR2 as YFSETQ. The CDR3 is made up of 14 amino acids. The CDR3 here is CASSLGGLGTEAFF. The CDR3 nucleotides are TGTGCCAGCAGCTTGGGAGGGCTGGGCACTGAAGCTTTCTTT.

The chain joins TRBV2 to TRBJ2-7; D remains unclear. The ends were cut back, 0 bases at V and 2 bases at J, with 17 bases in the middle. CDR1 and CDR2 (germline): SNHLY, FYNNEI. The CDR3 extends over 17 amino acids. The CDR3 bases are TGTGCCAGCAGTGAAGCGCTTGTATCCTACGGCACCTACGAGCAGTACTTC. Its translation: CASSEALVSYGTYEQYF.

This clonotype was seen more than once but under ten times. The chain is built from TRBV6-2 or TRBV6-3 and TRBJ1-1; D not resolved. Deletions cut 2 bases from V and 6 bases from J, with 10 bases between. The CDR3 is 13 residues long. CDR1 and CDR2 (germline): MNHEY, SVGEGT. The chain's CDR3 is CASSYIQIAEAFF. The DNA for the CDR3 is TGTGCCAGCAGTTACATCCAGATAGCTGAAGCTTTCTTT.

This clonotype was picked up a small number of times. The V call is TRBV6-5, the J call TRBJ2-7; 9 bases agree with TRBD2. The CDR3 spans 15 residues. The germline gives CDR1 MNHEY, CDR2 SVGAGI. The J segment lost 2 bases and the V segment lost 0 bases, leaving 2 bases of the junction unmatched. In nucleotides, the CDR3 is TGTGCCAGCAGTTACTCCAGCGGGAGGCCCTACGAGCAGTACTTC. Translated: CASSYSSGRPYEQYF.

This clonotype showed up many times. The rearrangement uses TRBV7-8 and TRBJ2-7; D is undetermined. Germline CDR1 reads SGHVS; CDR2 reads FQNEAQ. The CDR3 runs to 16 residues. V was cut by 1 base and J by 1 base, with 14 bases left in between. CDR3 sequence (DNA): TGTGCCAGCAGCTTAGGGATCCGGGCCCCATCCTACGAGCAGTACTTC. Its translation: CASSLGIRAPSYEQYF.

This clonotype was observed many times. The rearrangement links TRBV30 to TRBJ2-1, with a possible D match to TRBD2 (5 bases). The germline V and J ends were trimmed by 1 base and 8 bases, with 9 bases remaining between them. CDR1 is GTSNPN and CDR2 is SVGIG in the germline V gene (reference sequence). The CDR3 consists of 12 residues. The CDR3 sequence: CAWSGGLHEQFF. CDR3 bases: TGTGCCTGGAGTGGTGGACTGCATGAGCAGTTCTTC.